These 18 T cell receptor beta chains were sequenced from one sample in a study of OX40 agonist ivuxolimab in advanced cancers. Assay used: immunoSEQ multiplex PCR; TCRdb lists only in-frame clones, some missing. The repertoire holds tens of thousands of clones, with roughly 77% as singletons. Specimen: CD4+ or CD8+ T cells sorted from blood, collected in a trial of the OX40 agonist ivuxolimab. The receptors were gathered from an adult with an advanced solid tumor such as melanoma, head and neck, liver or kidney cancer.

The chain joins TRBV7-8 to TRBJ2-6; D is unclear. CDR3 size: 15 residues. In germline, CDR1 is SGHVS, CDR2 FQNEAQ. Trimming left V 2 bases short and J 0 bases short, with 5 bases between. CDR3 sequence: CASSLLASGANVLTF. The CDR3 DNA sequence: TGTGCCAGCAGCTTACTTGCCTCTGGGGCCAACGTCCTGACTTTC.

The rearrangement joins TRBV18 to TRBJ1-1; no definite D call. V was pared by 3 bases and J by 6 bases, with 11 bases between. CDR1 KGHSH and CDR2 LQKENI come from the germline V gene. This CDR3 has 13 residues. Here the CDR3 reads CASSPSPSAEAFF. The CDR3 region has the DNA TGTGCCAGCTCACCGTCGCCCTCGGCTGAAGCTTTCTTT.

This clone was observed a handful of times. The V and J genes are TRBV7-9 and TRBJ1-5; 7 bases align to TRBD1. Germline V lookup: CDR1 SEHNR, CDR2 FQNEAQ (reference sequence). V was clipped by 2 bases and J by 7 bases; unmatched bases: 5. The CDR3 runs to 14 residues. The CDR3 spells CASSLRGPDQPQHF. In DNA, the CDR3 is TGTGCCAGCAGCTTAAGGGGGCCCGACCAGCCCCAGCATTTT.

The J gene is TRBJ1-5, the V gene TRBV15; D not certain. V was shortened by 5 bases and J by 7 bases, with 18 bases between the two germline ends. CDR1 LNHNV and CDR2 YYDKDF come from the germline V gene (reference sequence). The CDR3 spans 15 residues. CDR3 amino acids: CATSPNRYSVQPQHF. In DNA form, the CDR3 reads TGTGCCACCAGCCCGAACCGGTATAGTGTACAGCCCCAGCATTTT.

The chain combines TRBV7-2 with TRBJ2-5; 13 bases are shared with TRBD2. Trimming at V came to 7 bases and at J to 4 bases, leaving 3 bases not matched to a gene. In germline, CDR1 is SGHTA, CDR2 FQGNSA. This CDR3 spans 14 amino acids. CDR3 in amino acids: CASTRTSGGETQYF. DNA of the CDR3: TGTGCCAGCACCCGGACTAGCGGGGGAGAGACCCAGTACTTC.

The V and J genes are TRBV5-5 and TRBJ2-3; D gene ambiguous. The V end lost 4 bases, the J end lost 2 bases, and 11 bases lay between the germline ends. The CDR3 totals 14 residues. The germline gives CDR1 SGHKS, CDR2 YYEKEE (reference sequence). CDR3 bases: TGTGCCAGCAGCCTGGGTCCTCTCACAGATACGCAGTATTTT. It is translated as CASSLGPLTDTQYF. Drawing the rest from reference TRBV5-5 and TRBJ2-3, the complete variable domain is DAGVTQSPTHLIKTRGQQVTLRCSPISGHKSVSWYQQVLGQGPQFIFQYYEKEERGRGNFPDRFSARQFPNYSSELNVNALLLGDSALYLCASSLGPLTDTQYFGPGTRLTVL.

The J gene is TRBJ1-1, the V gene TRBV7-9; possibly TRBD1 for D (5 bases). This CDR3 spans 13 amino acids. Germline V gene lookup returns CDR1 SEHNR and CDR2 FQNEAQ (reference sequence). CDR3 sequence reads: CAGRTGAHTEAFF. The CDR3 DNA reads as TGTGCGGGGAGGACTGGGGCCCACACTGAAGCTTTCTTT.

V gene TRBV6-6 combines with J gene TRBJ2-1; the D is unclear. The ends were cut back, 4 bases at V and 6 bases at J, with 13 bases in the middle. CDR3 length equals 14 residues. CDR1 and CDR2 from the germline V gene are MNHNY and SVGAGI (reference sequence). CDR3 protein: CASSSPPDVNEQFF. The CDR3 DNA follows: TGTGCCAGCAGTTCCCCCCCCGATGTCAATGAGCAGTTCTTC.

The chain employs TRBV11-3 and TRBJ2-1; TRBD2 matches 8 bases. V was pared by 5 bases and J by 2 bases, with 5 bases of the junction left unmatched. This CDR3 spans 15 amino acids. Germline-derived CDR1 and CDR2 are SGHNT and YENEEA. The CDR3 loop is CASSPSGGTYNEQFF. In DNA, the CDR3 is TGTGCCAGCAGCCCCAGCGGGGGCACCTACAATGAGCAGTTCTTC.

This clone was recorded only once. This rearrangement joins TRBV6-5 to TRBJ1-5; D possibly corresponds to TRBD1 (6 bases). With 7 bases removed from V and 6 bases from J, the gap between germline ends came to 13 bases. The CDR3 loop spans 13 amino acids. Looked up from germline, CDR1 is MNHEY and CDR2 is SVGAGI. The CDR3, as DNA: TGTGCCAGCAAACAGGGCTTTGGTCAGCCCCAGCATTTT. It encodes CASKQGFGQPQHF.

The chain has TRBV7-9 and TRBJ2-7; 8 positions match TRBD1. Per germline, CDR1 SEHNR and CDR2 FQNEAQ (reference sequence). This CDR3 comprises 14 residues. Trimming took 3 bases from V and 3 from J; bases not matched to a gene: 4. The CDR3 bases are TGTGCCAGCAGCTTCGAGACAGGGGTCTACGAGCAGTACTTC. This translates into CASSFETGVYEQYF. Variable domain in full (rest from reference TRBV7-9 and TRBJ2-7): DTGVSQNPRHKITKRGQNVTFRCDPISEHNRLYWYRQTLGQGPEFLTYFQNEAQLEKSRLLSDRFSAERPKGSFSTLEIQRTEQGDSAMYLCASSFETGVYEQYFGPGTRLTVT.

This clone was seen a handful of times. This chain joins TRBV2 and TRBJ2-2, with D possibly matching TRBD1 (5 bases). V dropped 3 bases and J dropped 4 bases, with 9 bases sitting between them. The CDR3 totals 14 residues. Germline lookup yields CDR1 SNHLY and CDR2 FYNNEI. The CDR3 sequence: CASSDQGGTGELFF. DNA of the CDR3: TGTGCCAGCAGTGACCAGGGTGGCACCGGGGAGCTGTTTTTT.

As DNA, the CDR3 is TGTGCCAGCACCGGACGACAGGTTCCCGGGGATCAAGAGACCCAGTACTTC. Its protein is CASTGRQVPGDQETQYF. V gene TRBV6-4 combines with J gene TRBJ2-5; D might be TRBD1 (6 bases). V was cut by 7 bases and J by 2 bases, with 23 bases left in between. From germline, CDR1 is MRHNA and CDR2 SNTAGT. The CDR3 runs to 17 residues.

CDR3 nucleotide sequence: TGTGCCAGCAGTCAAAAGGGCTTGGGAGCAGATACGCAGTATTTT. Translating gives CASSQKGLGADTQYF. The chain carries TRBV28 and TRBJ2-3, with D possibly matching TRBD2 (5 bases). Germline CDR1 and CDR2: MDHEN and SYDVKM. With 5 bases removed from V and 4 bases from J, the gap between germline ends came to 16 bases. This CDR3 contains 15 residues.

DNA of the CDR3: TGTGCCAGCAGTACCATACAGAGATTCAATGAAAAACTGTTTTTT. Protein sequence: CASSTIQRFNEKLFF. The chain employs TRBV28 and TRBJ1-4; unclear D gene. Trimming pared 5 bases from V and 5 bases from J, leaving 15 bases between. The length of the CDR3 is 15 residues. Per germline, CDR1 MDHEN and CDR2 SYDVKM.

The chain joins TRBV28 to TRBJ2-7; D may match TRBD1 or TRBD2 (5 bases each). V lost 4 bases and J lost 2, with 21 bases in between. Germline CDR1 reads MDHEN; CDR2 reads SYDVKM. This CDR3 spans 17 amino acids. The CDR3 DNA reads as TGTGCCAGCAGTTCACCCCTAGGGACCGAGTCTACCTACGAGCAGTACTTC. Protein product: CASSSPLGTESTYEQYF.

The chain is built from TRBV4-2 and TRBJ2-2, with 10 positions matching TRBD2. Germline trimming cut 0 bases from V and 8 bases from J; bases unmatched to any gene: 6. Per the germline V gene, CDR1 is LGHNA and CDR2 is YNFKEQ. This CDR3 is 16 amino acids long. The CDR3 spells CASSQEPAGGRGELFF. The CDR3 DNA sequence: TGTGCCAGCAGCCAAGAGCCAGCGGGGGGGCGTGGGGAGCTGTTTTTT.

The chain combines TRBV7-2 with TRBJ1-6; D gene ambiguous. Germline V gene sequence: CDR1 SGHTA, CDR2 FQGNSA. Between the trimmed V and J ends, which lost 0 bases and 10 bases, there was a span of 7 bases. CDR3 length: 13 residues. CDR3 in amino acids: CASSLARESPLHF. The CDR3 bases are TGTGCCAGCAGCTTAGCGAGGGAATCACCCCTCCACTTT.